Listed below are T cell receptor beta chains from one sample, sequenced in a study of blood T cell repertoires in COVID-19. Assay: immunoSEQ multiplex PCR; the TCRdb copy retains only in-frame clones and omits some. The table lists about 360,000 clones, roughly 77% of them singletons. Sequencing was performed on peripheral blood. The receptors stem from a human donor with acute or convalescent COVID-19. The donor label of this sample is uncertain. The CDR3 runs from the conserved cysteine through the conserved F or W. D genes are given only for firm matches. Rows may omit the clone size; those that give it use once, few, many or a size class.

v_call	clone_size	cdr3_length	j_call	d_call	cdr3_nt	cdr3_aa
TRBV7-6	once	14	TRBJ1-6	TRBD1	TGTGCCAGCAGCTTGGGACAGGTTAATTCACCCCTCCACTTT	CASSLGQVNSPLHF
TRBV18	NA	13	TRBJ1-3	TRBD1	TGTGCCAGCTCACAGGGACAGGGAAACACCATATATTTT	CASSQGQGNTIYF
TRBV6-5	NA	13	TRBJ1-1	NA	TGTGCCAGCAGTTATCCCTCCAACACTGAAGCTTTCTTT	CASSYPSNTEAFF
TRBV30	NA	12	TRBJ2-3	TRBD2	TGTGCCTGGAGTGTCTCTAGCGGGGGGCAGTATTTT	CAWSVSSGGQYF
TRBV6-6	NA	12	TRBJ1-4	TRBD1	TGTGCCAGCGGACAGGGGGGTGAAAAACTGTTTTTT	CASGQGGEKLFF
TRBV5-1	NA	16	TRBJ2-1	TRBD2	TGCGCCAGCAGCTGGACTCGCGGGGGGAGGGACAATGAGCAGTTCTTC	CASSWTRGGRDNEQFF
TRBV2	NA	16	TRBJ2-3	TRBD1	TGTGCCAGCACCCTCTTGACAGGGGGTAGCACAGATACGCAGTATTTT	CASTLLTGGSTDTQYF
TRBV4-2	NA	16	TRBJ2-7	TRBD2	TGTGCCAGCAGCCAGCCCGGCGAGCGGGGGACGTACGAGCAGTACTTC	CASSQPGERGTYEQYF
TRBV6-1	NA	15	TRBJ2-5	TRBD1	TGTGCCAGCAGTGAACGATACGGGACAGGGGAGACCCAGTACTTC	CASSERYGTGETQYF
TRBV28	NA	15	TRBJ2-3	TRBD1	TGTGCCAGCAGGCAACAGGGGGGAAGAACAGATACGCAGTATTTT	CASRQQGGRTDTQYF
TRBV10-1	NA	13	TRBJ2-2	NA	TGCGCCAGCAGTGAGCGGTACACCGGGGAGCTGTTTTTT	CASSERYTGELFF
TRBV5-8	NA	16	TRBJ1-1	NA	TGTGCCAGCAGCCTCCGGAACACCCGACGGGACACTGAAGCTTTCTTT	CASSLRNTRRDTEAFF
TRBV5-8	NA	13	TRBJ1-5	NA	TGTGCCAGCAGCTTTCTCGGCAATCAGCCCCAGCATTTT	CASSFLGNQPQHF
TRBV11-2	NA	13	TRBJ1-1	NA	TGTGCCAGCAGCTTAGCGGGGTACACTGAAGCTTTCTTT	CASSLAGYTEAFF
TRBV6-5	NA	15	TRBJ1-2	TRBD1	TGTGCCAGCAGTCCACCGGGACAGGGGCTGTATGGCTACACCTTC	CASSPPGQGLYGYTF
TRBV23-1	NA	13	TRBJ1-1	NA	TGCGCCAGCAGTCCAACAGGGTTCCCTGAAGCTTTCTTT	CASSPTGFPEAFF
TRBV11-2	once	14	TRBJ1-2	TRBD1	TGTGCCAGCAGCTTAACAAGGGACAGGGGGGGCTACACCTTC	CASSLTRDRGGYTF
TRBV9	NA	19	TRBJ2-1	TRBD2	TGTGCCAGCAGCGTAGCAGACCGCAGAACTAGCGGGGTCTACAATGAGCAGTTCTTC	CASSVADRRTSGVYNEQFF
TRBV27	NA	17	TRBJ1-5	TRBD1	TGTGCCAGCAGTGCCCGGACAGGGGGCGGTAATTTACAGCCCCAGCATTTT	CASSARTGGGNLQPQHF
TRBV4-1	NA	17	TRBJ2-3	NA	TGCGCCAGCAGCCAAGGAGGGGTGACAGGCCGCACAGATACGCAGTATTTT	CASSQGGVTGRTDTQYF
TRBV5-6	NA	16	TRBJ1-6	TRBD1	TGTGCCAGCAGCGCCGGACAGGGAGTAGGGAATTCACCCCTCCACTTT	CASSAGQGVGNSPLHF
TRBV2	NA	15	TRBJ2-3	NA	TGTGCCAGCAGTGACAGCGGATGGGGCACAGATACGCAGTATTTT	CASSDSGWGTDTQYF
TRBV5-5	NA	16	TRBJ2-5	TRBD1	TGTGCCAGCAGCTTAGACAGGGGAATAGGGGGAGAGACCCAGTACTTC	CASSLDRGIGGETQYF
TRBV19	NA	15	TRBJ1-2	TRBD1	TGTGCCAGTACCCGACGGACAGGGGGCGACTATGGCTACACCTTC	CASTRRTGGDYGYTF
TRBV28	NA	15	TRBJ1-3	TRBD1	TGTGCCAGCAGTTCCCCCAGGGGGCCAAGAAACACCATATATTTT	CASSSPRGPRNTIYF